This T cell receptor (beta chain) came from a study of cytomegalovirus exposure and HLA in healthy donors. Trimming left V 6 bases short and J 4 bases short, with 12 bases between. Germline lookup yields CDR1 SNHLY and CDR2 FYNNEI. CDR3 length: 14 amino acids. PCR primers comprised 60 Vbeta and 13 Jbeta primers. TCRdb's table, derived via immunoSEQ multiplex PCR, lists solely in-frame clones and lacks some. The table shows around 200,000 clones, with about 79% occurring only once. This TCR came from a woman in her 50s in good health and CMV-seronegative. The sequencing input was PBMCs. V and J are TRBV2 and TRBJ2-2; D not resolved. The CDR3 nucleotides are TGTGCCAGCAGCCCCCGTACATCCACCGGGGAGCTGTTTTTT. This gives the protein CASSPRTSTGELFF.